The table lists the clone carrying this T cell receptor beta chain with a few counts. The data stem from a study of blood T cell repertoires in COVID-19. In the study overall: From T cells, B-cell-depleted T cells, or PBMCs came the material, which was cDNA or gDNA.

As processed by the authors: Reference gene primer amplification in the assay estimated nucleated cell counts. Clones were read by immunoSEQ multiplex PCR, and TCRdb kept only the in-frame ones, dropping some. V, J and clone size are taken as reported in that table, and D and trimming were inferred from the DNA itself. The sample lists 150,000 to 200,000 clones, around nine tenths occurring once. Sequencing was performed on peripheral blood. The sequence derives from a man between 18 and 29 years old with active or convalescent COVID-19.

DNA for the CDR3: TGCGCCAGCAGCTCGACTAGCGGGGGGGTCAATGAGCAGTTCTTC. This translates into CASSSTSGGVNEQFF. The genes are TRBV10-1 and TRBJ2-1; 14 bases are a match to TRBD2. Losses at the gene ends were 6 bases for V and 6 bases for J; bases not matched to a gene: 4. The CDR3 runs to 15 residues. Germline V gives CDR1 WNHNN, CDR2 SYGVQD (reference sequence).